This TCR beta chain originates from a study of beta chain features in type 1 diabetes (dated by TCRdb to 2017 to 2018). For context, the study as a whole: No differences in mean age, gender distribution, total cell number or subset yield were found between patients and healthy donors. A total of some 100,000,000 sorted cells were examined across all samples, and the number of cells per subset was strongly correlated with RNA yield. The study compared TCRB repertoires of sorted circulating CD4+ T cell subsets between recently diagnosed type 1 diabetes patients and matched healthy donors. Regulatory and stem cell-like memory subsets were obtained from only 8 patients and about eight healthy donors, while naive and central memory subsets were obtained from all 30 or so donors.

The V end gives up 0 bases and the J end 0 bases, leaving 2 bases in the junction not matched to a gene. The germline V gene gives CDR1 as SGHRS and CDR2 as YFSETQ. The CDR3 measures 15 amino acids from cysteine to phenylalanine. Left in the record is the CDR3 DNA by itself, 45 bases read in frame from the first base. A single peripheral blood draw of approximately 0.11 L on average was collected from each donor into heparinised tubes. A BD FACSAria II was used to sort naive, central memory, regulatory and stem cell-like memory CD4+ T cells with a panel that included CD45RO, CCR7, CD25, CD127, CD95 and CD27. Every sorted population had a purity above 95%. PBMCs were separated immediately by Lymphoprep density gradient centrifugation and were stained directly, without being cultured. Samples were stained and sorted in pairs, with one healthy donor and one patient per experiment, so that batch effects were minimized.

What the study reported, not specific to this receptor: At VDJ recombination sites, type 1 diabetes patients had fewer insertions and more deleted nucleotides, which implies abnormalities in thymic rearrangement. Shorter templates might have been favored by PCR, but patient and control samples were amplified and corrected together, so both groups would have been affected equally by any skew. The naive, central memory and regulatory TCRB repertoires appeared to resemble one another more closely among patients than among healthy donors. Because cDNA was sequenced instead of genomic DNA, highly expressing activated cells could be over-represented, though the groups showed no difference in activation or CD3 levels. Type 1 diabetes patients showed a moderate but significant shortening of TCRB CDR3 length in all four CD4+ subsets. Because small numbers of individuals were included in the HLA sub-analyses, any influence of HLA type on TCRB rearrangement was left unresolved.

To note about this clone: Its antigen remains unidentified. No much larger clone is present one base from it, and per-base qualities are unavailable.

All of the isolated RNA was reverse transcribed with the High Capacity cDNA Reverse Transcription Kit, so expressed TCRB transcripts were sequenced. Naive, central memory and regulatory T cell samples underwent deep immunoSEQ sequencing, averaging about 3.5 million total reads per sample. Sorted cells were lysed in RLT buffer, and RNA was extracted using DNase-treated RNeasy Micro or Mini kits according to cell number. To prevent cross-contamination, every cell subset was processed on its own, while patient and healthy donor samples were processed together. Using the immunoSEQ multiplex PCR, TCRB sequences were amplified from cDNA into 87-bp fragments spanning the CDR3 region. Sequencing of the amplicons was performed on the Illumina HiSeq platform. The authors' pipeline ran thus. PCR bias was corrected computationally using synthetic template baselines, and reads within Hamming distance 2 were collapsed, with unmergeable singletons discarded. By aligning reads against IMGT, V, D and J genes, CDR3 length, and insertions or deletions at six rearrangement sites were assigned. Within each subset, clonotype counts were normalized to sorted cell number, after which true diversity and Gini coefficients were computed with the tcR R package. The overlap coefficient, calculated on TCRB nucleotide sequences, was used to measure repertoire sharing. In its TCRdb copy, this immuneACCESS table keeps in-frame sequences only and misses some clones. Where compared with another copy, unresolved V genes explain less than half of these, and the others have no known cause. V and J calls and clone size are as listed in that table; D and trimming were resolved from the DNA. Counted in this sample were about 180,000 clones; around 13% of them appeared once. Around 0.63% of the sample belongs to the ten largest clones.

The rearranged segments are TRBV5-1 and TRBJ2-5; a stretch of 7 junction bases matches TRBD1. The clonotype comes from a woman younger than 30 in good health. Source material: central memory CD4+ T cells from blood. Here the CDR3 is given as CASSLVGQYQETQYF. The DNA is TGCGCCAGCAGCTTGGTGGGACAGTACCAAGAGACCCAGTACTTC. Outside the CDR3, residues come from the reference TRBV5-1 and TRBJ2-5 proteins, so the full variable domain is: KAGVTQTPRYLIKTRGQQVTLSCSPISGHRSVSWYQQTPGQGLQFLFEYFSETQRNKGNFPGRFSGRQFSNSRSEMNVSTLELGDSALYLCASSLVGQYQETQYFGPGTRLLVL.